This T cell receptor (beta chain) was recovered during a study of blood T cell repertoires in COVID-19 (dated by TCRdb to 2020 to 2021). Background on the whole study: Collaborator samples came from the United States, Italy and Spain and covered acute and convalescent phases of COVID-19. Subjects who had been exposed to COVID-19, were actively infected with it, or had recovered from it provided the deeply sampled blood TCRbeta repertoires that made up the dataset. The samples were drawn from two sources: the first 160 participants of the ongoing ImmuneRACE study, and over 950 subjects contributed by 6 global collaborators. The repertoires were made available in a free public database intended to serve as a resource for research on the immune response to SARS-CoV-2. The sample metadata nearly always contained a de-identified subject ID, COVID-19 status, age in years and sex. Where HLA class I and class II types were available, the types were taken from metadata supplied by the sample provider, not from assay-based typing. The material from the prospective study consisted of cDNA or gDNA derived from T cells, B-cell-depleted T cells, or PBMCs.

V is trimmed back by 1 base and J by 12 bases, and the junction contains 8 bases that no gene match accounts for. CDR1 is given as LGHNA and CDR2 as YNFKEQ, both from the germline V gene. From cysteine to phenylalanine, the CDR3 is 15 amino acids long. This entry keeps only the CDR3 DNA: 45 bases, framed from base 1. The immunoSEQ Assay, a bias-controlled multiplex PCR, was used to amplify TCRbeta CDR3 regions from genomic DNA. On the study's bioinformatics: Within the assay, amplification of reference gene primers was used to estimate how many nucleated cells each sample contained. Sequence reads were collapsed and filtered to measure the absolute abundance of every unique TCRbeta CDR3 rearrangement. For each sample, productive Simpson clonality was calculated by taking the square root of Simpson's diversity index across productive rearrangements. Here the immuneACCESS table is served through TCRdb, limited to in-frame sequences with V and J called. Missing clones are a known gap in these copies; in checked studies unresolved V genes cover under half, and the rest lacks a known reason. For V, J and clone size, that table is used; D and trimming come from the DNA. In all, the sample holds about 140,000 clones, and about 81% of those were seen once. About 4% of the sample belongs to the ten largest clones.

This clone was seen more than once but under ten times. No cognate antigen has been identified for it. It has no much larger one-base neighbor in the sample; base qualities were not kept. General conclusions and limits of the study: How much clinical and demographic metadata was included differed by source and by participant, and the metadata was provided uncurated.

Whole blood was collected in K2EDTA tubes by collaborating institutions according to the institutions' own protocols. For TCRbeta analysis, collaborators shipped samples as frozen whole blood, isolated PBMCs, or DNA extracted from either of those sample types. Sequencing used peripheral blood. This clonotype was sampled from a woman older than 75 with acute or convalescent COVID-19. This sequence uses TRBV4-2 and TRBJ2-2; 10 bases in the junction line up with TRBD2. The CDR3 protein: CASSQGGLAAVKLFF. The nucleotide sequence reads TGTGCCAGCAGCCAAGGAGGACTAGCGGCCGTCAAGCTGTTTTTT.